This T cell receptor beta chain was retrieved from a study of a mutant IDH1 vaccine in newly diagnosed glioma. Study overall: The treated population exhibited a male proportion of about 60%, a female proportion of approximately 38%, and a mean age of around 40 years.

Time point indicated: baseline, week 1 (first vaccination visit). Described treatment: pre-vaccination baseline after standard-of-care therapy. Donors had new IDH1-mutant astrocytomas of WHO grade 3 or 4 (ATRX-lost). TCRdb's copy holds only in-frame clones and misses some; the assay was immunoSEQ multiplex PCR. The sample yields 45,000 to 70,000 clones, around 92% seen once. The germline V gene encodes CDR1 MRHNA and CDR2 SNTAGT. The V segment lost 3 bases and the J segment 4 bases; nucleotides outside the gene matches: 5. The CDR3 extends over 15 amino acids. This sample comprised PBMCs, obtained from a glioma patient treated with radiotherapy, temozolomide or both. The sequence was collected from a man aged 50 to 59 with glioma. The V gene is TRBV6-4, the J gene TRBJ2-3; 9 bases align to TRBD2. DNA for the CDR3: TGTGCCAGCAGTGAGGGACTAGCCGGAGCAGATACGCAGTATTTT. This encodes CASSEGLAGADTQYF.